This T cell receptor (beta chain) was identified in a study of T cells after yellow fever vaccination. J was trimmed by 6 bases and V by 0 bases; bases with no gene match: 12. The germline V gene has CDR1 MNHEY and CDR2 SVGAGI. This CDR3 comprises 17 residues. Study observations and caveats: Abundant clonotypes from the bulk population could contaminate FACS-sorted repertoires.

There are a few counts of this clonotype. The target antigen is unknown. One entry per CDR3 protein, called by TCRdb with MiXCR from the 5' RACE reads. The sample includes hundreds of thousands of distinct CDR3 sequences, 9% to 15% of them seen just once. The chain uses TRBV6-5 and TRBJ2-3, with 7 bases that match TRBD2. The TCR originated in a man between 25 and 39 years old who received the YFV17D yellow fever vaccine. The source was PBMCs, collected on the day of the yellow fever booster vaccination. The CDR3 DNA reads TGTGCCAGCAGTTACTCGCTGGCGGGAGTAGGGGTCGATACGCAGTATTTT. Its protein product is CASSYSLAGVGVDTQYF.